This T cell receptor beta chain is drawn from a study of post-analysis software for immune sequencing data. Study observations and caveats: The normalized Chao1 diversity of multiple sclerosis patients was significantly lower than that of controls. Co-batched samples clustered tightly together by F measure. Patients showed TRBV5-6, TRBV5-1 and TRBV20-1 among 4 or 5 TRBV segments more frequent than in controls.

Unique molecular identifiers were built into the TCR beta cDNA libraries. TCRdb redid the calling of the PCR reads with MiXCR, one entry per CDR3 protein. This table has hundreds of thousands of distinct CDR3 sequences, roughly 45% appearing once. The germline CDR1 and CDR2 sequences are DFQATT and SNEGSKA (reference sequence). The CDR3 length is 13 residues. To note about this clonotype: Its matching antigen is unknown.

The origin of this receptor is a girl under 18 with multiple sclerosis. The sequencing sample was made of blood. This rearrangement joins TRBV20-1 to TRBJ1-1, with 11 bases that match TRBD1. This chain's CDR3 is CRWTGGSNTEAFF. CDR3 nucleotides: TGCAGATGGACAGGGGGCTCGAACACTGAAGCTTTCTTT.